Shown below are 2 T cell receptor beta chains from a single sample sequenced in a study of T cells in Graves' hyperthyroidism and ophthalmopathy. Authors of the study amplified TCR beta CDR3 regions from RNA transcripts. Researchers ran a first-round RT-PCR on the TCR CDR3 using the HTBI primer set. Via MiXCR, TCRdb re-called the multiplex PCR reads, giving one row per CDR3 protein. The repertoire holds hundreds of thousands of distinct CDR3 sequences, approximately 17% seen once, with 15% to 20% in the top ten. What was sequenced was blood. The source of these receptors is a woman under 30 with Graves' ophthalmopathy.

The chain is built from TRBV12-3 or TRBV12-4 and TRBJ2-4; 7 nucleotides align to TRBD1. The CDR3 is 12 residues long. The J segment lost 7 bases and the V segment lost 3 bases, leaving 0 bases of the junction unmatched. CDR3 DNA: TGTGCCAGCAGTTTGGGACAGAACATTCAGTACTTC. Its protein product is CASSLGQNIQYF.

This clonotype showed up many times. V gene TRBV7-2 combines with J gene TRBJ2-3; D might be TRBD2 (5 bases). Trimming removed 5 bases from V and 10 bases from J, with 10 bases in between. This CDR3 is built from 11 residues. The germline gives CDR1 SGHTA, CDR2 FQGNSA. The CDR3 coding sequence is TGTGCCAGCAGCCCACTAGAAGCGCAGTATTTT. This encodes CASSPLEAQYF.